The sequence of this T cell receptor (beta chain) was determined in a study of response to subunit inactivated influenza vaccine. TCRdb fed the RT-PCR reads into MiXCR, producing one record per CDR3 protein. The sample has about 570,000 distinct CDR3 sequences, roughly 12% seen once. CDR1 LNHNV and CDR2 YYDKDF come from the germline V gene (reference sequence). The V end was cut by 0 bases, the J end by 9 bases, with 15 bases between. This CDR3 is 15 amino acids long. In this sample, this clonotype turned up many times. The same specimen was also included in a second study, on T cells expressing NK-cell markers. That study adds: Beta-chain TCR cDNA was generated via 5'RACE template switching with UMIs.

V usage is TRBV15 and J usage is TRBJ2-1; D remains unclear. The origin of this receptor is a man aged 45-60 years who received an inactivated influenza vaccine. The source was PBMCs from blood, collected on the day of vaccination. CDR3 residues: CATSREDVSVGEQFF. DNA for the CDR3: TGTGCCACCAGCAGAGAAGATGTATCGGTCGGTGAGCAGTTCTTC.